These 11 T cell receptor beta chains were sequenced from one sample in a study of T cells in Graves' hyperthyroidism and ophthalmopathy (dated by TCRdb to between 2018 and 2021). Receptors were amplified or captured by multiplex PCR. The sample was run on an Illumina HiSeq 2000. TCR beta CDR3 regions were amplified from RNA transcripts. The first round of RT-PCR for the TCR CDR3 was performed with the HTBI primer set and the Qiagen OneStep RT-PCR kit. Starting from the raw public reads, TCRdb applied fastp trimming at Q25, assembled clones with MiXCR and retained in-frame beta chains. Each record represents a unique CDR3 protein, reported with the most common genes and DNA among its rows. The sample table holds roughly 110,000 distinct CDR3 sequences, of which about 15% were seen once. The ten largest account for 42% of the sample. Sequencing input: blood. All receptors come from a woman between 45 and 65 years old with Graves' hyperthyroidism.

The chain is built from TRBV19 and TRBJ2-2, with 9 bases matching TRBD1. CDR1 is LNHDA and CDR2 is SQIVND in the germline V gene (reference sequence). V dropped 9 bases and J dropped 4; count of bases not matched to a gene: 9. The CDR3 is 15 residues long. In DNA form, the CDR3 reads TGTGCCAGCCACCCCGGGACAGGGTTCACCGGGGAGCTGTTTTTT. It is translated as CASHPGTGFTGELFF.

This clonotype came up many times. The CDR3 DNA is TGTGCCAGCAGAAGGACTGAAGAGACCCAGTACTTC. Translation: CASRRTEETQYF. The chain has TRBV27 and TRBJ2-5, with D tentatively TRBD2 (5 bases). The germline V gene has CDR1 MNHEY and CDR2 SMNVEV (reference sequence). Trimming removed 6 bases at V and 3 bases at J, with 8 bases between. The CDR3 has 12 residues.

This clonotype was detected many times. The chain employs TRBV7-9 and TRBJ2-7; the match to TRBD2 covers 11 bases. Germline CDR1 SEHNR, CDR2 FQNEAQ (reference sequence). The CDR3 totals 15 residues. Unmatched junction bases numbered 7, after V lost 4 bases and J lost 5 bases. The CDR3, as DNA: TGTGCCAGCAGCTCCCCACTAGCGGGAGCTCACGAGCAGTACTTC. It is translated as CASSSPLAGAHEQYF. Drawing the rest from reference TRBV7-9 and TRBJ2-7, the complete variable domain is DTGVSQNPRHKITKRGQNVTFRCDPISEHNRLYWYRQTLGQGPEFLTYFQNEAQLEKSRLLSDRFSAERPKGSFSTLEIQRTEQGDSAMYLCASSSPLAGAHEQYFGPGTRLTVT.

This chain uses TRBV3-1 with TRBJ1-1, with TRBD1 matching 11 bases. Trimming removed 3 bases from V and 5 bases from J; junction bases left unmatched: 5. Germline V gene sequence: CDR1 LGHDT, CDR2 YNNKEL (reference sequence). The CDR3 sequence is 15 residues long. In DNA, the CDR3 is TGTGCCAGCAGCCAGAGAGGGACAGGGGGGACTGAAGCTTTCTTT. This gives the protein CASSQRGTGGTEAFF.

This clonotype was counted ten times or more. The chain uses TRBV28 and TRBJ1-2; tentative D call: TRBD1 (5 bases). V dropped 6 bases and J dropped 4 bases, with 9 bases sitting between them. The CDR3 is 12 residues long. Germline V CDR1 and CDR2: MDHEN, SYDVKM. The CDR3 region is CASRGVGYGYTF. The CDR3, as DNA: TGTGCCAGCAGGGGGGTTGGCTATGGCTACACCTTC.

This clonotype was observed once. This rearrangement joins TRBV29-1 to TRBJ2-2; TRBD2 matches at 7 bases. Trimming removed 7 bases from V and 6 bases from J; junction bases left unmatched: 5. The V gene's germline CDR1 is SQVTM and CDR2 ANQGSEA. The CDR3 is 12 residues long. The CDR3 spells CSAGAGAGELFF. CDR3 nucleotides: TGCAGCGCCGGGGCGGGGGCCGGGGAGCTGTTTTTT.

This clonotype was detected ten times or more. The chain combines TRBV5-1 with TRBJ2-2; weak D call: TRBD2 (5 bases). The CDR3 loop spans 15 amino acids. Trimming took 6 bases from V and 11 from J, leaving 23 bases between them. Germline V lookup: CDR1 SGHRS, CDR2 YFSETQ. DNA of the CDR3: TGCGCCAGCACCATGGAGACCGGAGGTAGCCCAGAGCTGTTTTTT. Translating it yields CASTMETGGSPELFF.

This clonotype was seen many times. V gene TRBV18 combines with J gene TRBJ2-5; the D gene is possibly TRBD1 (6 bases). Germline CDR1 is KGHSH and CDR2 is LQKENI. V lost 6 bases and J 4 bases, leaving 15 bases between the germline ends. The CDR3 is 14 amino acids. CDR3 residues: CASSRPQGAETQYF. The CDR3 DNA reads TGTGCCAGCTCCCGACCACAGGGTGCAGAGACCCAGTACTTC.

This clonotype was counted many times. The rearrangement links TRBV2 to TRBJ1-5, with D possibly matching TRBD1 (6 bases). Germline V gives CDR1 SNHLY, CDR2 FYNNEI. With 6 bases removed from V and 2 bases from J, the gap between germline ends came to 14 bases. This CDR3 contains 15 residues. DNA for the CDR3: TGTGCCAGCAGCCAACAGGGTTTCGGCAATCAGCCCCAGCATTTT. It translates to CASSQQGFGNQPQHF.

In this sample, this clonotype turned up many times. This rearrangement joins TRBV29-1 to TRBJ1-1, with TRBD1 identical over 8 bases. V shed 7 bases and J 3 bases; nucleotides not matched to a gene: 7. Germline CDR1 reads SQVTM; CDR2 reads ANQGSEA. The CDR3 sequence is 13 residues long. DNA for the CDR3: TGCAGCGGAGAGGACAGGGTGGACACTGAAGCTTTCTTT. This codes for CSGEDRVDTEAFF.

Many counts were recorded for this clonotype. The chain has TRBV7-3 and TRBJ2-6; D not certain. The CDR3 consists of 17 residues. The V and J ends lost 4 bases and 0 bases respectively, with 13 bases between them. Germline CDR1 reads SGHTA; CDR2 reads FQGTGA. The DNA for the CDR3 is TGTGCCAGCAGCTCCTATAACACGATCTCTGGGGCCAACGTCCTGACTTTC. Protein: CASSSYNTISGANVLTF. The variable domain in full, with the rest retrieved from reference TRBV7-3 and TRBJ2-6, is GAGVSQTPSNKVTEKGKYVELRCDPISGHTALYWYRQSLGQGPEFLIYFQGTGAADDSGLPNDRFFAVRPEGSVSTLKIQRTERGDSAVYLCASSSYNTISGANVLTFGAGSRLTVL.